These T cell receptor beta chains were read from a single sample in a study of T cells in Graves' hyperthyroidism and ophthalmopathy. A single record per CDR3 protein comes from TCRdb applying MiXCR to the multiplex PCR reads. Among 500,000 to 550,000 distinct CDR3 sequences listed, roughly 20% were seen once. The sample comprised blood. The receptor set was obtained from a young man with Graves' hyperthyroidism. The CDR3 runs from the conserved cysteine through the conserved F or W. A D gene is named only where the DNA matches it firmly. Clone size is shown for a subset of rows, as once, few, many or a class of expanded clone.

- | TRBJ1-2 | - | TRBV7-2 | TGTGCCAGCAGGCTTTTTCGGGGCTACACCTTC | CASRLFRGYTF
TRBD1 | TRBJ1-1 | many | TRBV2 | TGTGCCAGCAAGTGGGGACAGGGGGTGACTGAAGCTTTCTTT | CASKWGQGVTEAFF
- | TRBJ1-2 | many | TRBV9 | TGTGCCAGCACTCCCGAAATAGGATATGGCTACACCTTC | CASTPEIGYGYTF
- | TRBJ2-7 | - | TRBV29-1 | TGCAGCGCCGGACCAACGCCCACCGCCGAGCAGTACTTC | CSAGPTPTAEQYF
TRBD1 | TRBJ1-1 | many | TRBV2 | TGTGCCAGCAGAGACAGGGGATTGAACACTGAAGCTTTCTTT | CASRDRGLNTEAFF
- | TRBJ2-2 | many | TRBV29-1 | TGCAGCGTTGAAAGTACAGCGAACACCGGGGAGCTGTTTTTT | CSVESTANTGELFF
- | TRBJ2-7 | - | TRBV28 | TGTGCCAGCAGCCCACGGGAAGGGCTTCTCTACGAGCAGTACTTC | CASSPREGLLYEQYF
- | TRBJ2-7 | many | TRBV2 | TGTGCCAGCAGTGAAACCCTCGACGGCTCCTACGAGCAGTACTTC | CASSETLDGSYEQYF
- | TRBJ1-1 | many | TRBV2 | TGTGCCAGCACCCCCCAGGGAGGGAGACGCACTGAAGCTTTCTTT | CASTPQGGRRTEAFF
- | TRBJ1-2 | many | TRBV19 | TGTGCCAGTAGTATAAACCGGACTCCCTCCGGCGGCTACACCTTC | CASSINRTPSGGYTF
- | TRBJ1-5 | many | TRBV6-2/TRBV6-3 | TGTGCCAGCAGTTCTTACACCTATCAGCCCCAGCATTTT | CASSSYTYQPQHF
TRBD2 | TRBJ2-2 | few | TRBV20-1 | TGCAGTGCTTGGGCGGGACGGTCTTACCCTAGCGGGGGGTCGAACACCGGGGAGCTGTTTTTT | CSAWAGRSYPSGGSNTGELFF
- | TRBJ2-5 | - | TRBV20-1 | TGCAGTGCTAGACTAGCGCGCATACAAGAGACCCAGTACTTC | CSARLARIQETQYF
TRBD1 | TRBJ2-1 | once | TRBV11-1 | TGTGCCAGCAGCTCAATTCAATGGGACAGGGTAACGGGAAAGCAGTTCTTC | CASSSIQWDRVTGKQFF
- | TRBJ1-4 | few | TRBV6-5 | TGTGCCAGCAGTTACTCCTCCGGGGCACCTAATGAAAAACTGTTTTTT | CASSYSSGAPNEKLFF
- | TRBJ2-2 | few | TRBV7-8 | TGTGCCAGCAGCCCAGAGGGAGTTCCGAACACCGGGGAGCTGTTTTTT | CASSPEGVPNTGELFF
- | TRBJ1-3 | many | TRBV30 | TGTGCCTGGAGGATCGACTCTGGAAACACCATATATTTT | CAWRIDSGNTIYF
- | TRBJ1-2 | many | TRBV6-5 | TGTGCCAGCAGTTACTCGGGCACGAGCCTCTATGGCTACACCTTC | CASSYSGTSLYGYTF
- | TRBJ1-1 | many | TRBV5-1 | TGCGCCAGCAGCTTTGAAACCGACGGACAGCAAGCTTTCTTT | CASSFETDGQQAFF
- | TRBJ1-2 | many | TRBV19 | TGTGCCAGTAGTATCTCCAAGAACTATGGCTACACCTTC | CASSISKNYGYTF
- | TRBJ2-5 | - | TRBV7-6 | TGTGCCAGCAGCCAGACCCCAGGGGTCGAGACCCAGTACTTC | CASSQTPGVETQYF
TRBD1 | TRBJ2-7 | many | TRBV6-2/TRBV6-3 | TGTGCCAGCAGTCTTCCGGGACAGGTCCAATACGAGCAGTACTTC | CASSLPGQVQYEQYF
TRBD1 | TRBJ1-5 | - | TRBV2 | TGTGCCAGCAGTGAGGACAGGGAGATTCAGCCCCAGCATTTT | CASSEDREIQPQHF
- | TRBJ1-1 | - | TRBV6-1 | TGTGCCAGCAAACCAACAGGGTTGGACACTGAAGCTTTCTTT | CASKPTGLDTEAFF
- | TRBJ2-5 | many | TRBV4-1 | TGCGCCAGCAGCCAGCGAGGCAGATCGTACCAAGAGACCCAGTACTTC | CASSQRGRSYQETQYF
- | TRBJ1-5 | once | TRBV25-1 | TGTGCCAGCAGTGGACCTCGTGACAGTCTGTATAGCAATCAGCCCCAGCATTTT | CASSGPRDSLYSNQPQHF
TRBD1 | TRBJ1-2 | many | TRBV5-1 | TGCGCCAGCAGCACGGGACAGGGGACCTCAGGCTACACCTTC | CASSTGQGTSGYTF
- | TRBJ2-2 | - | TRBV12-5 | TGTGCTAGTGGTTTAAAAAACACCGGGGAGCTGTTTTTT | CASGLKNTGELFF
- | TRBJ1-1 | many | TRBV15 | TGTGCCACCAGCAGAAACAGCGTCGGAGGAACTGAAGCTTTCTTT | CATSRNSVGGTEAFF
- | TRBJ2-2 | many | TRBV6-1 | TGTGCCAGCAGCCCTTGGGGGGCCGGGGAGCTGTTTTTT | CASSPWGAGELFF
TRBD2 | TRBJ2-3 | many | TRBV28 | TGTGCCAGCCGCACCTTAATAGCGGGGAGGTCCCGTGATACGCAGTATTTT | CASRTLIAGRSRDTQYF
- | TRBJ1-5 | many | TRBV24-1 | TGTGCCACCAGTGACCCCGACTCCAATCAGCCCCAGCATTTT | CATSDPDSNQPQHF
- | TRBJ2-7 | many | TRBV6-2/TRBV6-3 | TGTGCCAGCCGGGGGCGTAGCTCCTACGAGCAGTACTTC | CASRGRSSYEQYF
TRBD1 | TRBJ2-7 | many | TRBV7-2 | TGTGCCAGCAGCTTAGGCTCCGGGACAGGCACCCACGAGCAGTACTTC | CASSLGSGTGTHEQYF
- | TRBJ2-4 | many | TRBV20-1 | TGCAGTGCTGGGGGCACTGACAGAAACATTCAGTACTTC | CSAGGTDRNIQYF
- | TRBJ2-5 | many | TRBV5-1 | TGCGCCAGCAGCATAGACTCCAGGGGACTCCAAGAGACCCAGTACTTC | CASSIDSRGLQETQYF
- | TRBJ1-1 | few | TRBV6-5 | TGTGCCAGCAGTTACGGCTCGCGGGCCAACACTGAAGCTTTCTTT | CASSYGSRANTEAFF
TRBD2 | TRBJ2-5 | many | TRBV28 | TGTGCCAGCAGTTTACTGACTAGCGGGTACCAAGAGACCCAGTACTTC | CASSLLTSGYQETQYF
- | TRBJ2-5 | many | TRBV6-5 | TGTGCCAGCAGTTCCTACGCCCCTGGAGAGACCCAGTACTTC | CASSSYAPGETQYF
- | TRBJ1-3 | many | TRBV4-1 | TGCGCCAGCAGCCTGACAGGTGGGATCTCTGGAAACACCATATATTTT | CASSLTGGISGNTIYF
- | TRBJ1-1 | few | TRBV2 | TGTGCCAGCAGTGCTAACCTAGGGGGAGGGGCTGAAGCTTTCTTT | CASSANLGGGAEAFF
- | TRBJ1-1 | many | TRBV5-1 | TGCGCCAGCAGTTTTATCCAGAGAGGCTACACTGAAGCTTTCTTT | CASSFIQRGYTEAFF
- | TRBJ2-4 | many | TRBV15 | TGTGCCACCAGCAGAGCCCAGGGGAAGAACATTCAGTACTTC | CATSRAQGKNIQYF
TRBD1 | TRBJ1-6 | many | TRBV12-3/TRBV12-4 | TGTGCCAGCAGCCCGATGGGACAGACCAATTCACCCCTCCACTTT | CASSPMGQTNSPLHF
- | TRBJ1-1 | - | TRBV7-8 | TGTGCCAGCAGCTTAAGACACAACCTGAACACTGAAGCTTTCTTT | CASSLRHNLNTEAFF
- | TRBJ1-5 | many | TRBV11-2 | TGTGCCAGCAGCCAGAGCAATCAGCCCCAGCATTTT | CASSQSNQPQHF
- | TRBJ1-2 | many | TRBV6-1 | TGTGCCAGCAGTGAAAGGAGCAGCCTCAGCTATGGCTACACCTTC | CASSERSSLSYGYTF
- | TRBJ2-2 | many | TRBV6-1 | TGTGCCAGCAGACGGGACACCAACACCGGGGAGCTGTTTTTT | CASRRDTNTGELFF
- | TRBJ2-5 | many | TRBV7-8 | TGTGCCAGCAGCCCCAGGACCAGTCGGACCCAGTACTTC | CASSPRTSRTQYF
- | TRBJ1-1 | - | TRBV5-1 | TGCGCCAGCGGATTACAGCAGAACACTGAAGCTTTCTTT | CASGLQQNTEAFF
- | TRBJ2-2 | many | TRBV2 | TGTGCCAGCAGTGTTCGGAACGGGGAGCTGTTTTTT | CASSVRNGELFF